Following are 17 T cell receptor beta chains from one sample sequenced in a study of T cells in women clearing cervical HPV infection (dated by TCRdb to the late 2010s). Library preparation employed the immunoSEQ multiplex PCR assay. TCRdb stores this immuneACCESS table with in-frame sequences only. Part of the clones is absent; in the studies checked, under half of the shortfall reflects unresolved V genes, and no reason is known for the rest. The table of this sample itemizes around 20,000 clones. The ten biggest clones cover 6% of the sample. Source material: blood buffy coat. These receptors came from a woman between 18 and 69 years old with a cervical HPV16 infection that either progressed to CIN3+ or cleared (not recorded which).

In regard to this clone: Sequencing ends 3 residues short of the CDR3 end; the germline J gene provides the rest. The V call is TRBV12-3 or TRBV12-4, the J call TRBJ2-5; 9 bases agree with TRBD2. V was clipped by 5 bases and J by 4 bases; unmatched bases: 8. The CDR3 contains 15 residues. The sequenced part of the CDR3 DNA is TGTGCCAGCAGTGTGGAGCGGGAGGTGAGAGAGACC. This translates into CASSVEREVRET. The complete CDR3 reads CASSVEREVRETQYF.

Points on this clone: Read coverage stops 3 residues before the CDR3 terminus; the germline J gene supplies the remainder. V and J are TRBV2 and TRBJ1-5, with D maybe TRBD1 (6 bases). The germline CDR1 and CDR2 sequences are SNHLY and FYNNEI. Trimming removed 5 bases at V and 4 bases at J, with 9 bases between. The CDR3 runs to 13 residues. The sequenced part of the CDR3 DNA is TGTGCCAGCAGTTACGGACAGAATCAGCCC. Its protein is CASSYGQNQP. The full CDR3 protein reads CASSYGQNQPQHF.

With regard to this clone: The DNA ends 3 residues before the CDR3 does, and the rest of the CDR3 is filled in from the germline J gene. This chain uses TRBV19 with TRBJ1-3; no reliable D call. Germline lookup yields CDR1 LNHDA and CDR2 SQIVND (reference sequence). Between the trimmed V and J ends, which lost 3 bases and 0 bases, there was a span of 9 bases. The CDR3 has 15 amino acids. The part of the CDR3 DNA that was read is TGTGCCAGTAGTATCAAGGGCTACTCTGGAAACACC. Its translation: CASSIKGYSGNT. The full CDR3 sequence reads CASSIKGYSGNTIYF.

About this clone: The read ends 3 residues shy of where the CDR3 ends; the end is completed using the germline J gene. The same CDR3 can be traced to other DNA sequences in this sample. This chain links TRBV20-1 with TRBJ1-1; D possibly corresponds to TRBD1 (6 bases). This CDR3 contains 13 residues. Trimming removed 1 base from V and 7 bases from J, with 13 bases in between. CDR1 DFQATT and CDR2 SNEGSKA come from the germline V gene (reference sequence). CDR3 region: CSARGDRSFEAFF. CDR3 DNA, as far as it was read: TGCAGTGCTAGAGGAGACAGGTCTTTTGAA.

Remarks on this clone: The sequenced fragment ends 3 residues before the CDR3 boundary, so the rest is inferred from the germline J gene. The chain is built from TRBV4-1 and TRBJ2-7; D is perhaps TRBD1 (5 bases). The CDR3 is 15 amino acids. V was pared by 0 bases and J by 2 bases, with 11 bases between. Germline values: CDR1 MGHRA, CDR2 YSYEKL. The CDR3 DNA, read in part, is TGCGCCAGCAGCCAAGATAGACAGTTAACCTACGAG. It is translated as CASSQDRQLTYE. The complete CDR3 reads CASSQDRQLTYEQYF.

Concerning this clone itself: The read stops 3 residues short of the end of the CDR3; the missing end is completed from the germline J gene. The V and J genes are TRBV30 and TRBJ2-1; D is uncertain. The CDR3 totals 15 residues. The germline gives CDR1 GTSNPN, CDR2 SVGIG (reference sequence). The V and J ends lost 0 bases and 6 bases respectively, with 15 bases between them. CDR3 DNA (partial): TGTGCCTGGAGTGTCTCCTTAGTGGGCGTCAATGAG. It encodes CAWSVSLVGVNE. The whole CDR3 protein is CAWSVSLVGVNEQFF.

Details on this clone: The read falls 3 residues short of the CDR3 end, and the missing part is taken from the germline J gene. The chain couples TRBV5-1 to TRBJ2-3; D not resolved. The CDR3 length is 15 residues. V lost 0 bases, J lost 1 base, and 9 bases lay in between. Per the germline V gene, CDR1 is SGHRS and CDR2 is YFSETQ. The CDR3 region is CASSLVLSGTDTQYF. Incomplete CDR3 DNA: TGCGCCAGCAGCTTGGTCCTTTCGGGCACAGATACG. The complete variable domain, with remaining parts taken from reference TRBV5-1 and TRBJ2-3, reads KAGVTQTPRYLIKTRGQQVTLSCSPISGHRSVSWYQQTPGQGLQFLFEYFSETQRNKGNFPGRFSGRQFSNSRSEMNVSTLELGDSALYLCASSLVLSGTDTQYFGPGTRLTVL.

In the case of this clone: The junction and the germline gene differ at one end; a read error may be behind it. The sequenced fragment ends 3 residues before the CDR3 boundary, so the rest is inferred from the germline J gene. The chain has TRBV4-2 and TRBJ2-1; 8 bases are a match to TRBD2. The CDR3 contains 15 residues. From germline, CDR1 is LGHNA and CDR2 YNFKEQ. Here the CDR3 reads CASSQVTSGYNEQFF. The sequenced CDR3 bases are TGCGCCAGCAGCCAAGTCACTAGCGGATACAATGAG.

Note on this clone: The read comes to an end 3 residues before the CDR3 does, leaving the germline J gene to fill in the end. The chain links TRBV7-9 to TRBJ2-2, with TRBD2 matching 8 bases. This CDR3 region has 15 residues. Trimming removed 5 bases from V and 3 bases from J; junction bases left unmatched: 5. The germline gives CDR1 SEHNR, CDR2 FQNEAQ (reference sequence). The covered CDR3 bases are TGTGCCAGCAGCATAAGCGGGAGCGACACCGGGGAG. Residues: CASSISGSDTGE. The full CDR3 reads CASSISGSDTGELFF. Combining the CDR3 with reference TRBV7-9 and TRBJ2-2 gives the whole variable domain DTGVSQNPRHKITKRGQNVTFRCDPISEHNRLYWYRQTLGQGPEFLTYFQNEAQLEKSRLLSDRFSAERPKGSFSTLEIQRTEQGDSAMYLCASSISGSDTGELFFGEGSRLTVL.

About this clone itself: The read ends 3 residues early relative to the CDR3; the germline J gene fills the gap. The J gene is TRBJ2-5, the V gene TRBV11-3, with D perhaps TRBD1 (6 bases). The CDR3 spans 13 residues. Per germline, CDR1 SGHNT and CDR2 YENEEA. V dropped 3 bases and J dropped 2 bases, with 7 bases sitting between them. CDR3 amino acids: CASSFQGQETQYF. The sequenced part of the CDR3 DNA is TGTGCCAGCAGCTTTCAGGGGCAAGAGACC.

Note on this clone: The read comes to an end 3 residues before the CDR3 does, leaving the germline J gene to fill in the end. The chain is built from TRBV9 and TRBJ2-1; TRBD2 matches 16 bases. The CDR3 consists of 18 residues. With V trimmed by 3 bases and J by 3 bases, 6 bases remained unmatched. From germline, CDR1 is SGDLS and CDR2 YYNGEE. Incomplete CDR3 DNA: TGTGCCAGCAGCGCGGGACTAGCGGGAGGGCCTGGCTACAATGAG. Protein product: CASSAGLAGGPGYNE. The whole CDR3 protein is CASSAGLAGGPGYNEQFF.

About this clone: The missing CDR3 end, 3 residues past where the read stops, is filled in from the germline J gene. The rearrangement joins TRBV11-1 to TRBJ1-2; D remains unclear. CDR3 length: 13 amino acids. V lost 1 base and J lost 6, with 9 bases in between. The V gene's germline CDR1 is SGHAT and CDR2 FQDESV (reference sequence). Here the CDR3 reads CASSLVGRDGYTF. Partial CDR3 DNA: TGTGCCAGCAGCTTAGTGGGCAGAGATGGC. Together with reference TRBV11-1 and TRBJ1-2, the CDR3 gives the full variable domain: EAEVAQSPRYKITEKSQAVAFWCDPISGHATLYWYRQILGQGPELLVQFQDESVVDDSQLPKDRFSAERLKGVDSTLKIQPAELGDSAMYLCASSLVGRDGYTFGSGTRLTVV.

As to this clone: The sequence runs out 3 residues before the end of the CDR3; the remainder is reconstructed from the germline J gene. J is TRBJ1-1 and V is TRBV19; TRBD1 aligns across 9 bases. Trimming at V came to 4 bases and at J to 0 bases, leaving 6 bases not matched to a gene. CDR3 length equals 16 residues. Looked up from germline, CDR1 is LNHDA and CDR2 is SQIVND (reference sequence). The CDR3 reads CASSKQGARMNTEAFF. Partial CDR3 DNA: TGTGCCAGTAGTAAACAGGGGGCTCGGATGAACACTGAA.

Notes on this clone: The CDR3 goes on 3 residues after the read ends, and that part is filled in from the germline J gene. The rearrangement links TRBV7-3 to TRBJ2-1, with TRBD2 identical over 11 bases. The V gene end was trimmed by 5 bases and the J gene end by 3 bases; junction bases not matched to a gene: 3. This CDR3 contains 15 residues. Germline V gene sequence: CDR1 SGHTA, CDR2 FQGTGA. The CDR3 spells CASSPGTSGYNEQFF. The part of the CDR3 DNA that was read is TGTGCCAGCAGCCCCGGGACTAGCGGCTACAATGAG.

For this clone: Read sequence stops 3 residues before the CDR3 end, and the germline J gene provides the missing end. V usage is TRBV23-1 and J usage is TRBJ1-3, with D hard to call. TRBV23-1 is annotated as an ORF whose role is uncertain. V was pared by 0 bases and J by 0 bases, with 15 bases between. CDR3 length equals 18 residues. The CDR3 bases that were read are TGCGCCAGCAGTCAATCGATCGTGGCACCGAGCTCTGGAAACACC. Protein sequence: CASSQSIVAPSSGNT. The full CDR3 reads CASSQSIVAPSSGNTIYF.

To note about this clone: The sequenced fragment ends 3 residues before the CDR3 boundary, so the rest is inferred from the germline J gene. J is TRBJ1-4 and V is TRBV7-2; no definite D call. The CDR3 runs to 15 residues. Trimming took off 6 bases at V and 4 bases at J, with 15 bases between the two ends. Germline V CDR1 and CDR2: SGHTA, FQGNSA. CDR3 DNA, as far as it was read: TGTGCCAGCAGAAGCACTGGGTACTATAATGAAAAA. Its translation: CASRSTGYYNEK. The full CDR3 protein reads CASRSTGYYNEKLFF.

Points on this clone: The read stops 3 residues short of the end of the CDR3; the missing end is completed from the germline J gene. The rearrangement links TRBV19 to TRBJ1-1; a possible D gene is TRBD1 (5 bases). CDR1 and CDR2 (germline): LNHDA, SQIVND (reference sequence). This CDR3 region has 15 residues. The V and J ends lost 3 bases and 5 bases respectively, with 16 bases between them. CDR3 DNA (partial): TGTGCCAGTAGTATGGCGGGGGTGGTCTTTACTGAA. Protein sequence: CASSMAGVVFTE. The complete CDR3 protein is CASSMAGVVFTEAFF.